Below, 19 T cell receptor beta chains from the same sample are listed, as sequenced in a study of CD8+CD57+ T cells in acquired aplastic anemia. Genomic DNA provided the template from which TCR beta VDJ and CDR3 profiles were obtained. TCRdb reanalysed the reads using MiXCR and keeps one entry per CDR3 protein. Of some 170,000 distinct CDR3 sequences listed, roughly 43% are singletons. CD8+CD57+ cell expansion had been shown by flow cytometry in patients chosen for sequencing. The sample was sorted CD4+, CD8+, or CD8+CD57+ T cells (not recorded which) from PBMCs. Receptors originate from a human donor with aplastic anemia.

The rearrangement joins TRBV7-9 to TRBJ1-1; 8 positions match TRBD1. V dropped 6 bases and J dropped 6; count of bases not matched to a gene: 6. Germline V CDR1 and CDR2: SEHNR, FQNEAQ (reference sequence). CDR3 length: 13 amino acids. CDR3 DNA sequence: TGTGCCAGCAGGACAGGGGTGCTGGCTGAAGCTTTCTTT. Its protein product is CASRTGVLAEAFF.

CDR3 residues: CASRRRPTGQETQYF. DNA of the CDR3: TGTGCCAGTAGAAGGAGACCCACTGGGCAAGAGACCCAGTACTTC. The chain carries TRBV19 and TRBJ2-5; D not resolved. V gave up 6 bases and J gave up 2 bases, with 16 bases separating them. The germline V gene encodes CDR1 LNHDA and CDR2 SQIVND (reference sequence). This CDR3 spans 15 amino acids.

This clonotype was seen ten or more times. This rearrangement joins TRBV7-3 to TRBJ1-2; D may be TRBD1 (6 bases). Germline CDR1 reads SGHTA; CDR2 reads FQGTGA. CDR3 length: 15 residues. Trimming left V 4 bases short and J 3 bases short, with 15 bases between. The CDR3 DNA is TGTGCCAGCAGCTCGGGACGGGGGCGTTACTATGGCTACACCTTC. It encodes CASSSGRGRYYGYTF.

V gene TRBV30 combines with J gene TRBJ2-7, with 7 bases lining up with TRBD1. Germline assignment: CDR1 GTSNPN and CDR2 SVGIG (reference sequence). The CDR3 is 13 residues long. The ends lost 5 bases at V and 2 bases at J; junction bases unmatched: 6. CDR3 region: CAWSRGFPYEQYF. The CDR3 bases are TGTGCCTGGTCCAGGGGGTTTCCCTACGAGCAGTACTTC.

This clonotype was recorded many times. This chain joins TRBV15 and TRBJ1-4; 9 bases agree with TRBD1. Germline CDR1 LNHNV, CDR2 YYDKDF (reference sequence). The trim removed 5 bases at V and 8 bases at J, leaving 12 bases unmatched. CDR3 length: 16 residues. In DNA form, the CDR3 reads TGTGCCACCAGCCGCAGCCTACAGGGGGCAGGGGAAAAACTGTTTTTT. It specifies CATSRSLQGAGEKLFF.

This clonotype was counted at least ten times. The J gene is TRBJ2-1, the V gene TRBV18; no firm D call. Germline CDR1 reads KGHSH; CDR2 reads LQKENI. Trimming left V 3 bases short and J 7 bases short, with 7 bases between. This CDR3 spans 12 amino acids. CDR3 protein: CASSPRENEQFF. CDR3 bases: TGTGCCAGCTCACCCAGAGAGAATGAGCAGTTCTTC.

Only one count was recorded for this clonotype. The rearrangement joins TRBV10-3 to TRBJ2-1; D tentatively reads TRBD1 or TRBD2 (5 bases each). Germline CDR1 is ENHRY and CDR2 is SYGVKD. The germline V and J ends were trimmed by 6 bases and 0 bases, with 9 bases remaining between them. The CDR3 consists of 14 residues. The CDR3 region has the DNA TGTGCCATCAGCCCAGGGAGCTCCTACAATGAGCAGTTCTTC. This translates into CAISPGSSYNEQFF.

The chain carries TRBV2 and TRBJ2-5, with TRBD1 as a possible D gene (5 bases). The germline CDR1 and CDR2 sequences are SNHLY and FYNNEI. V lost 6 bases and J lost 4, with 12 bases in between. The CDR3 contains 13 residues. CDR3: CASSLEGAETQYF. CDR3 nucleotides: TGTGCCAGCAGCTTGGAAGGGGCAGAGACCCAGTACTTC.

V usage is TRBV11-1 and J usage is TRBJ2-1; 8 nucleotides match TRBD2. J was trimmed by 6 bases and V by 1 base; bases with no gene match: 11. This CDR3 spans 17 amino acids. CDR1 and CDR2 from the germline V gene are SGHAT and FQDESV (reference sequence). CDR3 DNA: TGTGCCAGCAGCTTAGGTTGGGGCGGGGGGCCCTTCAATGAGCAGTTCTTC. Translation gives CASSLGWGGGPFNEQFF.

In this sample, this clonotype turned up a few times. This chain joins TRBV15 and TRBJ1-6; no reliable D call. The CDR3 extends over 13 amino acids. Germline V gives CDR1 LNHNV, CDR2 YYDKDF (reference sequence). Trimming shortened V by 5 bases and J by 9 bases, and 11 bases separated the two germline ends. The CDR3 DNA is TGTGCCACCAGCCCGTTCTTACGTTCACCCCTCCACTTT. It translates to CATSPFLRSPLHF.

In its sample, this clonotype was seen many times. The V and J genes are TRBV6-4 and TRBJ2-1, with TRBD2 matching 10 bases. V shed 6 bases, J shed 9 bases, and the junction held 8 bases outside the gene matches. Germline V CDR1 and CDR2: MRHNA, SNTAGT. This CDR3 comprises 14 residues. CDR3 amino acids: CASSLLAGVGEQFF. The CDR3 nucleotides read TGTGCCAGCAGCCTTCTAGCGGGGGTAGGTGAGCAGTTCTTC.

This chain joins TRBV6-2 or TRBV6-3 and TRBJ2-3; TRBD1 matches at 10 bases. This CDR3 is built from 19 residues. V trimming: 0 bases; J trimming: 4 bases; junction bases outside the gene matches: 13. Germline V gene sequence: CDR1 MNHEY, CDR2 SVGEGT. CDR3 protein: CASSYSIQRGTGVPDTQYF. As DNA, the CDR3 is TGTGCCAGCAGTTACTCGATACAACGCGGGACAGGGGTCCCAGATACGCAGTATTTT.

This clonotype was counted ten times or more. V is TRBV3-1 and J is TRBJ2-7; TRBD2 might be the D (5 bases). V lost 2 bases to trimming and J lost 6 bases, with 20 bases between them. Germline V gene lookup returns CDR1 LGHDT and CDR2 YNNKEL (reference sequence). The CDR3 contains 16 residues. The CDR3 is CASSQLPLVRAGEQYF. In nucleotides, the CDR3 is TGTGCCAGCAGCCAACTCCCCCTCGTGAGGGCAGGCGAGCAGTACTTC.

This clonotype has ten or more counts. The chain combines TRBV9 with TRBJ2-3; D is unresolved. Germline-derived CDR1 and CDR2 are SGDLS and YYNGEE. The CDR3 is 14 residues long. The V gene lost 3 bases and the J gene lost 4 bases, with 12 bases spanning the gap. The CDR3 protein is CASSALDLADTQYF. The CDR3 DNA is TGTGCCAGCAGCGCCTTGGACCTGGCAGATACGCAGTATTTT.

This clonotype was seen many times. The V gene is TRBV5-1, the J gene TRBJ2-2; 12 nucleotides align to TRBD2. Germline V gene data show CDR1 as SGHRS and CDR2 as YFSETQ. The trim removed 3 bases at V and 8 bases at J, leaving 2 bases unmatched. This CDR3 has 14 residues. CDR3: CASSWTSGEGELFF. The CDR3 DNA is TGCGCCAGCAGCTGGACTAGCGGGGAAGGGGAGCTGTTTTTT.

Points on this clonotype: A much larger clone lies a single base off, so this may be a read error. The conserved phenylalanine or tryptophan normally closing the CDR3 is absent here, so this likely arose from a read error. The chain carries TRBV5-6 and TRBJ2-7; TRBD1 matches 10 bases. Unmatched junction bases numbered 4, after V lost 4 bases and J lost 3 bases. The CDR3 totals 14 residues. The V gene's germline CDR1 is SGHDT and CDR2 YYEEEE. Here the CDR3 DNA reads TGTGCCAGCAGCCTGGACAGGGGGTACTACGAGCAGTACTCC. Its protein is CASSLDRGYYEQYS.

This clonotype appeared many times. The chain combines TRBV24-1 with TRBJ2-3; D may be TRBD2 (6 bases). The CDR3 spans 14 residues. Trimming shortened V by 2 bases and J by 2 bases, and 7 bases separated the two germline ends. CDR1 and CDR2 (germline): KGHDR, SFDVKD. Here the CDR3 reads CATSDWGLTDTQYF. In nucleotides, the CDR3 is TGTGCCACCAGTGATTGGGGACTCACAGATACGCAGTATTTT.

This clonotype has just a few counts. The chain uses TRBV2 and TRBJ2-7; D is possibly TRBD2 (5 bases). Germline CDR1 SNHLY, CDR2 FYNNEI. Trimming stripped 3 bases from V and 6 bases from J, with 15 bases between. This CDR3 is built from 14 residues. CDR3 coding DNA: TGTGCCAGCAGTGATAATGGTCCTAGCTCCGAGCAGTACTTC. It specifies CASSDNGPSSEQYF.

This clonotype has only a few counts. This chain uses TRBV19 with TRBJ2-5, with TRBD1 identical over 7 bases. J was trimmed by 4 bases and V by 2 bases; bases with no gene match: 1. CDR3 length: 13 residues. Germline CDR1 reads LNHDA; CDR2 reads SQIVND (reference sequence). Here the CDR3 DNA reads TGTGCCAGTAGTATAAGGACAGGAGAGACCCAGTACTTC. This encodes CASSIRTGETQYF.